These 14 T cell receptor beta chains share one sample of origin, sequenced in a study of cytomegalovirus exposure and HLA in healthy donors (dated by TCRdb to about 2017). Libraries were made using the immunoSEQ multiplex PCR assay. For the multiplex PCR, a mixture combining 60 forward primers for TCR Vbeta segments and 13 reverse primers for TCR Jbeta segments was used. Entries here come from immuneACCESS through TCRdb and include only in-frame sequences with V and J called. Some clones fail to appear in such tables; in the studies checked, an unresolved V gene covers under half of the shortfall, and the cause of the remainder is unknown. Recorded for this sample are 130,000 or so clones; around 85% of them occurred a single time. The ten largest clones add up to 2.1% of the sample. The specimen was PBMCs. The receptors stem from a man aged 30-40 years in good health and CMV-seronegative.

The CDR3 protein is CASSMEALGNGELFF. Written as DNA, the CDR3 is TGTGCCAGCAGCATGGAGGCACTCGGGAACGGGGAGCTGTTTTTT. This sequence joins TRBV5-5 and TRBJ2-2; D might be TRBD2 (5 bases). Trimming shortened V by 4 bases and J by 7 bases, and 17 bases separated the two germline ends. The CDR3 totals 15 residues. The germline CDR1 and CDR2 sequences are SGHKS and YYEKEE (reference sequence). The whole variable domain, filled in from reference TRBV5-5 and TRBJ2-2, reads DAGVTQSPTHLIKTRGQQVTLRCSPISGHKSVSWYQQVLGQGPQFIFQYYEKEERGRGNFPDRFSARQFPNYSSELNVNALLLGDSALYLCASSMEALGNGELFFGEGSRLTVL.

This clone was seen only once. V gene TRBV5-6 combines with J gene TRBJ2-3; 7 nucleotides match TRBD1. The CDR3 runs 17 residues. Germline CDR1 reads SGHDT; CDR2 reads YYEEEE. V trimming: 4 bases; J trimming: 1 base; junction bases outside the gene matches: 12. The CDR3 DNA reads as TGTGCCAGCAGCAGGACAGGTAGCCGTGACGGCACAGATACGCAGTATTTT. Translated, it gives CASSRTGSRDGTDTQYF.

The V gene is TRBV10-3, the J gene TRBJ2-2; 8 bases agree with TRBD2. The V gene end was trimmed by 11 bases and the J gene end by 5 bases; junction bases not matched to a gene: 13. There are 15 residues in the CDR3. Germline CDR1 is ENHRY and CDR2 is SYGVKD. DNA of the CDR3: TGTGCCTCCAACGGGGGGGGTGGAACGACCGGGGAGCTGTTTTTT. Protein sequence: CASNGGGGTTGELFF.

The chain couples TRBV15 to TRBJ2-3; 8 positions agree with TRBD2. Per the germline V gene, CDR1 is LNHNV and CDR2 is YYDKDF (reference sequence). Germline trimming cut 0 bases from V and 2 bases from J; bases unmatched to any gene: 7. The CDR3 extends over 17 amino acids. The CDR3 DNA reads as TGTGCCACCAGCAGAGATGGGGGGCGGGGGGTCACAGATACGCAGTATTTT. It is translated as CATSRDGGRGVTDTQYF.

This sequence joins TRBV6-6 and TRBJ2-3; perhaps TRBD2 as D (6 bases). The CDR3 totals 15 residues. Germline V gene lookup returns CDR1 MNHNY and CDR2 SVGAGI (reference sequence). Deletions cut 7 bases from V and 5 bases from J, with 19 bases between. DNA of the CDR3: TGTGCCAGCACCGAGGCGGGGTTCGTTGGAGATACGCAGTATTTT. Translation: CASTEAGFVGDTQYF.

V usage is TRBV19 and J usage is TRBJ2-7; D is possibly TRBD2 (7 bases). Trimming took 3 bases from V and 2 from J, leaving 11 bases between them. The CDR3 totals 14 residues. Per germline, CDR1 LNHDA and CDR2 SQIVND (reference sequence). The CDR3 loop is CASSMIGGAYEQYF. CDR3 sequence (DNA): TGTGCCAGTAGTATGATAGGGGGGGCCTACGAGCAGTACTTC.

This chain connects TRBV30 to TRBJ1-3; 7 bases are shared with TRBD1. J lost 2 bases, V lost 3 bases, and 10 bases had no gene match. The CDR3 is made up of 16 amino acids. Germline V gene sequence: CDR1 GTSNPN, CDR2 SVGIG (reference sequence). The CDR3 coding sequence is TGTGCCTGGAGCCCCTCAGGGGGGTTCGCTGGAAACACCATATATTTT. Protein sequence: CAWSPSGGFAGNTIYF.

The chain joins TRBV28 to TRBJ1-3; D ambiguous. Germline V gene lookup returns CDR1 MDHEN and CDR2 SYDVKM. The CDR3 contains 13 residues. V lost 4 bases to trimming and J lost 3 bases, with 7 bases between them. The CDR3 coding sequence is TGTGCCAGCAGTTATAACAGTGGAAACACCATATATTTT. Encoded protein: CASSYNSGNTIYF.

The chain recombines TRBV7-2 with TRBJ1-5; D gene uncertain. The length of the CDR3 is 18 residues. Deletions cut 2 bases from V and 3 bases from J, with 20 bases between. Germline V gene data show CDR1 as SGHTA and CDR2 as FQGNSA. Written as DNA, the CDR3 is TGTGCCAGCAGCTTATTTTCCTTACGGGAGAACACCAATCAGCCCCAGCATTTT. Protein: CASSLFSLRENTNQPQHF.

The chain employs TRBV10-3 and TRBJ1-6; D is possibly TRBD1 (5 bases). Trimming pared 4 bases from V and 7 bases from J, leaving 14 bases between. The CDR3 spans 15 residues. Germline assignment: CDR1 ENHRY and CDR2 SYGVKD. CDR3 sequence: CAISGRGGENSPLHF. Written as DNA, the CDR3 is TGTGCCATCAGTGGTCGCGGGGGGGAGAATTCACCCCTCCACTTT.

The V gene is TRBV11-2, the J gene TRBJ2-5, with a tentative D call TRBD1 (5 bases). CDR1 and CDR2 (germline): SGHAT, FQNNGV. The CDR3 sequence is 15 residues long. Trimming stripped 8 bases from V and 4 bases from J, with 20 bases between. This CDR3 is CASRRPGRVTETQYF. CDR3 DNA: TGTGCCAGCCGACGCCCGGGCAGGGTAACAGAGACCCAGTACTTC. Based on the CDR3 plus reference TRBV11-2 and TRBJ2-5, the full variable domain is EAGVAQSPRYKIIEKRQSVAFWCNPISGHATLYWYQQILGQGPKLLIQFQNNGVVDDSQLPKDRFSAERLKGVDSTLKIQPAKLEDSAVYLCASRRPGRVTETQYFGPGTRLLVL.

This sequence joins TRBV7-9 and TRBJ1-1; no firm D call. The CDR3 is made up of 14 amino acids. V was cut by 7 bases and J by 4 bases, with 16 bases left in between. CDR1 is SEHNR, CDR2 FQNEAQ, per germline (reference sequence). DNA of the CDR3: TGTGCCAGCACCCCCGAACAGTTGGGCACTGAAGCTTTCTTT. It yields the protein CASTPEQLGTEAFF. The full variable domain, with the rest looked up from reference TRBV7-9 and TRBJ1-1, is DTGVSQNPRHKITKRGQNVTFRCDPISEHNRLYWYRQTLGQGPEFLTYFQNEAQLEKSRLLSDRFSAERPKGSFSTLEIQRTEQGDSAMYLCASTPEQLGTEAFFGQGTRLTVV.

A few counts support this clone. The V gene is TRBV15, the J gene TRBJ2-3, with 10 bases aligning to TRBD1. The CDR3 spans 13 residues. From germline, CDR1 is LNHNV and CDR2 YYDKDF (reference sequence). With V trimmed by 8 bases and J by 5 bases, 4 bases remained unmatched. CDR3 sequence: CATPGTGVDTQYF. The CDR3 region has the DNA TGTGCCACCCCCGGGACAGGGGTAGATACGCAGTATTTT.

The rearrangement uses TRBV7-8 and TRBJ2-5; D call uncertain. V was trimmed by 5 bases and J by 5 bases, leaving 3 bases between them. This CDR3 spans 10 amino acids. CDR1 is SGHVS, CDR2 FQNEAQ, per germline. CDR3 sequence reads: CASSRETQYF. CDR3 bases: TGTGCCAGCAGCCGGGAGACCCAGTACTTC.